These 30 T cell receptor beta chains came from one sample sequenced in a study of vaccination effects on CD4 cells after COVID-19. Sequencing was performed with immunoSEQ multiplex PCR; in TCRdb, only in-frame clones are kept and a portion is missing. The sample lists tens of thousands of clones, around 69% seen once, with around 2.4% in the top ten. Researchers isolated CD4+ T cells once about 11 days of culture had elapsed. The participants, recipients of two vaccine doses, got either BNT162b2 or mRNA-1273. Their recognized antigens are unknown. Here the sequenced sample was CD4+ T cells from PBMCs cultured without peptide, taken after COVID-19 vaccination. These receptors originate from a human donor who received a COVID-19 vaccine.

The V call is TRBV18, the J call TRBJ2-7, with 8 bases identical to TRBD1. The CDR3 sequence is 14 residues long. The trim removed 5 bases at V and 4 bases at J, leaving 7 bases unmatched. The germline CDR1 and CDR2 sequences are KGHSH and LQKENI. In DNA form, the CDR3 reads TGTGCCAGCTCAGAGACAGGGGATTTATACGAGCAGTACGTC. It codes for CASSETGDLYEQYV.

The chain couples TRBV6-6 to TRBJ1-2, with D possibly matching TRBD1 (6 bases). This CDR3 spans 13 amino acids. The germline V and J ends were trimmed by 11 bases and 5 bases, with 18 bases remaining between them. The V gene's germline CDR1 is MNHNY and CDR2 SVGAGI (reference sequence). The CDR3 is CAGTTDRLYGYTF. Written as DNA, the CDR3 is TGTGCCGGTACCACGGACAGATTGTATGGCTACACCTTC.

The rearrangement uses TRBV3-1 (or the pseudogene TRBV3-2) and TRBJ2-1; possibly TRBD1 or TRBD2 for D (5 bases each). V gave up 0 bases and J gave up 8 bases, with 20 bases separating them. Germline loops: CDR1 LGHDT, CDR2 YNNKEL (reference sequence). The CDR3 contains 17 residues. CDR3 in amino acids: CASSQDEGRVDVDEQFF. The CDR3 DNA follows: TGTGCCAGCAGCCAAGATGAGGGGCGGGTAGATGTCGATGAGCAGTTCTTC.

The chain has TRBV2 and TRBJ1-2; TRBD1 is a possible D gene (6 bases). Germline CDR1 reads SNHLY; CDR2 reads FYNNEI. This CDR3 has 12 residues. V dropped 4 bases and J dropped 5 bases, with 8 bases sitting between them. The CDR3 DNA sequence: TGTGCCAGCAGTGCTGGACAGTATGGCTACACCTTC. Residues: CASSAGQYGYTF.

The rearrangement links TRBV6-5 to TRBJ2-1; the D is unclear. Germline CDR1 MNHEY, CDR2 SVGAGI. V lost 0 bases and J 5 bases, leaving 11 bases between the germline ends. The CDR3 length is 15 residues. CDR3 loop: CASSYSWSGDNEQFF. In DNA, the CDR3 is TGTGCCAGCAGTTACTCTTGGTCGGGCGACAATGAGCAGTTCTTC.

The chain couples TRBV6-6 to TRBJ2-7; TRBD1 matches 7 bases. CDR1 is MNHNY and CDR2 is SVGAGI in the germline V gene (reference sequence). After removal of 6 bases from V and 3 bases from J, the junction contained 2 bases not matched to a gene. CDR3 length equals 12 residues. This CDR3 reads CASSRDSYEQYV. The CDR3 coding sequence is TGTGCCAGCAGCAGGGACAGCTACGAGCAGTACGTC.

The CDR3 spells CASSVSRQTNTGELFF. DNA of the CDR3: TGTGCCAGCAGCGTCTCTCGTCAGACCAACACCGGGGAGCTGTTTTTT. The chain couples TRBV7-9 to TRBJ2-2; no definite D call. Trimming removed 5 bases at V and 2 bases at J, with 15 bases between. The CDR3 loop spans 16 amino acids. Germline loops: CDR1 SEHNR, CDR2 FQNEAQ (reference sequence). The complete variable domain, with remaining parts taken from reference TRBV7-9 and TRBJ2-2, reads DTGVSQNPRHKITKRGQNVTFRCDPISEHNRLYWYRQTLGQGPEFLTYFQNEAQLEKSRLLSDRFSAERPKGSFSTLEIQRTEQGDSAMYLCASSVSRQTNTGELFFGEGSRLTVL.

A few counts support this clone. V is TRBV6-5 and J is TRBJ1-1; possible D gene TRBD1, 6 bases. This CDR3 comprises 15 residues. V lost 6 bases and J lost 6, with 20 bases in between. Germline V lookup: CDR1 MNHEY, CDR2 SVGAGI. The DNA for the CDR3 is TGTGCCAGCAGGACGGGGGGACTCAGGGGCGCTGAAGCTTTCTTT. Its translation is CASRTGGLRGAEAFF.

The chain recombines TRBV6-6 with TRBJ2-7; weak D call: TRBD1 (6 bases). V lost 8 bases and J 4 bases, leaving 18 bases between the germline ends. This CDR3 region has 14 residues. Per germline, CDR1 MNHNY and CDR2 SVGAGI (reference sequence). In DNA, the CDR3 is TGTGCCAGCCAATCACAGGGTGGGGCTTACGAGCAGTACGTC. This translates into CASQSQGGAYEQYV.

This rearrangement joins TRBV5-4 to TRBJ1-3, with D maybe TRBD1 (6 bases). The CDR3 contains 18 residues. Deletions cut 0 bases from V and 0 bases from J, with 16 bases between. Germline V lookup: CDR1 SGHNT, CDR2 YYREEE (reference sequence). CDR3: CASSLDPGAIISGNTIYF. CDR3 sequence (DNA): TGTGCCAGCAGCTTGGATCCGGGGGCGATTATCTCTGGAAACACCATATATTTT.

The V gene is TRBV12-5, the J gene TRBJ1-1; D is unresolved. CDR1 is LGHNT, CDR2 FRNRAP, per germline. V lost 6 bases to trimming and J lost 3 bases, with 11 bases between them. This CDR3 spans 13 amino acids. In DNA form, the CDR3 reads TGTGCTAGTGGCCAAGGACGGTACACTGAAGCTTTCTTT. As protein: CASGQGRYTEAFF.

This clone was found once. The V gene is TRBV9, the J gene TRBJ2-5; TRBD1 agrees at 7 bases. Unmatched junction bases numbered 11, after V lost 4 bases and J lost 5 bases. The CDR3 length is 15 residues. CDR1 is SGDLS, CDR2 YYNGEE, per germline. CDR3 coding DNA: TGTGCCAGCAGCCCCCGACAGGGCACGGGGGAGACCCAGTACTTC. Amino acid sequence: CASSPRQGTGETQYF.

The rearrangement uses TRBV19 and TRBJ2-6, with D perhaps being TRBD1 or TRBD2 (5 bases each). This CDR3 has 17 amino acids. V lost 10 bases, J lost 0 bases, and 19 bases lay in between. The germline V gene has CDR1 LNHDA and CDR2 SQIVND (reference sequence). The DNA of the CDR3 is TGTGCCACGGCTCCGGGGCTGGCAACCTCTGGGGCCAACGTCCTGACTTTC. Its translation: CATAPGLATSGANVLTF.

The CDR3 bases are TGTGCCAGCAGTTTATTAGAAACGCCGGGCAATCAGCCCCAGCATTTT. Encoded protein: CASSLLETPGNQPQHF. The chain employs TRBV28 and TRBJ1-5, with D unresolved. The germline V and J ends were trimmed by 1 base and 2 bases, with 12 bases remaining between them. Per germline, CDR1 MDHEN and CDR2 SYDVKM. The CDR3 totals 16 residues.

This clone was detected a few times. The chain has TRBV12-3 or TRBV12-4 and TRBJ1-1; 7 bases match TRBD1. The CDR3 has 13 residues. With 5 bases clipped from V and 7 bases from J, the junction kept 7 bases outside the gene matches. The CDR3 nucleotides read TGTGCCAGCAGTAGAGGTCAGGGGGTTGAAGCTTTCTTT. Encoded protein: CASSRGQGVEAFF.

This chain connects TRBV30 to TRBJ2-7; D gene ambiguous. Trimming shortened V by 0 bases and J by 0 bases, and 3 bases separated the two germline ends. The CDR3 contains 12 residues. The germline V gene encodes CDR1 GTSNPN and CDR2 SVGIG (reference sequence). The CDR3 DNA reads as TGTGCCTGGAGTGTCAGCTCCTACGAGCAGTACGTC. It codes for CAWSVSSYEQYV.

This chain links TRBV18 with TRBJ2-7, with 13 bases fitting TRBD2. The V gene end was trimmed by 5 bases and the J gene end by 6 bases; junction bases not matched to a gene: 10. The V gene's germline CDR1 is KGHSH and CDR2 LQKENI. The CDR3 sequence is 16 residues long. CDR3 sequence reads: CASSKGTSGEIGEQYV. The DNA of the CDR3 is TGTGCCAGCTCAAAAGGGACTAGCGGGGAAATAGGCGAGCAGTACGTC.

V is TRBV5-1 and J is TRBJ2-5; 8 positions match TRBD1. The CDR3 spans 15 residues. Germline V gene lookup returns CDR1 SGHRS and CDR2 YFSETQ. J lost 0 bases, V lost 3 bases, and 4 bases had no gene match. CDR3 protein: CASSYNRGDQETQYF. The CDR3 DNA is TGCGCCAGCAGCTACAACAGGGGGGACCAAGAGACCCAGTACTTC.

This chain joins TRBV29-1 and TRBJ2-1; D is unresolved. The V gene's germline CDR1 is SQVTM and CDR2 ANQGSEA. The CDR3 sequence is 15 residues long. Trimming shortened V by 2 bases and J by 0 bases, and 11 bases separated the two germline ends. The CDR3 region has the DNA TGCAGCGTTGAACCTATGACGAGCTCCTACAATGAGCAGTTCTTC. As protein: CSVEPMTSSYNEQFF.

The gene calls are TRBV5-1 and TRBJ2-3; D gene uncertain. The CDR3 covers 13 residues. The V and J ends lost 4 bases and 4 bases respectively, with 10 bases between them. CDR1 and CDR2 from the germline V gene are SGHRS and YFSETQ. As DNA, the CDR3 is TGCGCCAGCAGCCCTACCCTAGCAGATACGCAGTATTTT. Translation: CASSPTLADTQYF.

The V gene is TRBV30, the J gene TRBJ1-5; D call uncertain. The CDR3 is 13 amino acids. Germline V gene lookup returns CDR1 GTSNPN and CDR2 SVGIG (reference sequence). The V end lost 1 base, the J end lost 3 bases, and 7 bases lay between the germline ends. CDR3 loop: CAWSAEYNQPQHF. The CDR3 DNA is TGTGCCTGGAGTGCCGAGTACAATCAGCCCCAGCATTTT.

The rearrangement uses TRBV28 and TRBJ2-2; D perhaps matches TRBD2 (6 bases). Germline loops: CDR1 MDHEN, CDR2 SYDVKM. Trimming took 3 bases from V and 5 from J, leaving 10 bases between them. CDR3 length equals 14 residues. The DNA for the CDR3 is TGTGCCAGCAGTTTTGGGACTCGGACCGGGGAGCTGTTTTTT. It specifies CASSFGTRTGELFF.

The CDR3 DNA reads as TGTGCCAGCAGCCAACCGGGGGCGACAGATACGCAGTATTTT. This codes for CASSQPGATDTQYF. The chain carries TRBV3-1 (or the pseudogene TRBV3-2) and TRBJ2-3; the D call may be TRBD1 or TRBD2 (6 bases each). Germline V gene sequence: CDR1 LGHDT, CDR2 YNNKEL (reference sequence). The CDR3 contains 14 residues. Trimming took 2 bases from V and 3 from J, leaving 9 bases between them.

The chain has TRBV9 and TRBJ2-4; 12 bases agree with TRBD2. V lost 3 bases, J lost 7 bases, and 8 bases stayed unmatched. This CDR3 is 16 amino acids long. The germline CDR1 and CDR2 sequences are SGDLS and YYNGEE. This CDR3 is CASSGLPSGGANIQYF. In DNA form, the CDR3 reads TGTGCCAGCAGCGGCCTCCCTAGCGGGGGGGCTAACATTCAGTACTTC.

In this sample, this clone turned up a few times. V gene TRBV28 combines with J gene TRBJ1-1; 9 positions agree with TRBD1. This CDR3 contains 14 residues. The trim removed 5 bases at V and 5 bases at J, leaving 6 bases unmatched. Looked up from germline, CDR1 is MDHEN and CDR2 is SYDVKM. CDR3 amino acids: CASSTGGATTEAFF. As DNA, the CDR3 is TGTGCCAGCAGTACAGGGGGCGCAACAACTGAAGCTTTCTTT.

In its sample, this clone was seen a few times. V is TRBV18 and J is TRBJ1-2; 8 positions agree with TRBD1. CDR1 KGHSH and CDR2 LQKENI come from the germline V gene. The length of the CDR3 is 16 residues. V shed 2 bases and J 2 bases; nucleotides not matched to a gene: 7. The CDR3 is CASSPWTGRSNYGYTF. In DNA form, the CDR3 reads TGTGCCAGCTCACCATGGACAGGGCGGTCCAACTATGGCTACACCTTC.

This clone has only a few counts. This rearrangement joins TRBV10-3 to TRBJ2-1; 8 bases align to TRBD1. There are 12 residues in the CDR3. Germline V gene lookup returns CDR1 ENHRY and CDR2 SYGVKD. V lost 5 bases and J lost 8; bases outside the gene matches: 2. The CDR3 protein is CAISLQGDEQFF. CDR3 DNA: TGTGCCATCAGTTTACAGGGGGATGAGCAGTTCTTC.

CDR3 sequence reads: CAWSGTASGNTIYF. CDR3 bases: TGTGCCTGGAGTGGGACAGCTTCTGGAAACACCATATATTTT. V gene TRBV30 combines with J gene TRBJ1-3; D may be TRBD1 (6 bases). Looked up from germline, CDR1 is GTSNPN and CDR2 is SVGIG (reference sequence). The V and J ends lost 1 base and 1 base respectively, with 8 bases between them. CDR3 length: 14 residues. Full variable domain (outside the CDR3, taken from reference TRBV30 and TRBJ1-3): SQTIHQWPATLVQPVGSPLSLECTVEGTSNPNLYWYRQAAGRGLQLLFYSVGIGQISSEVPQNLSASRPQDRQFILSSKKLLLSDSGFYLCAWSGTASGNTIYFGEGSWLTVV.

The chain combines TRBV5-8 with TRBJ2-1, with D maybe TRBD1 (6 bases). V lost 1 base and J lost 12, with 17 bases in between. The length of the CDR3 is 14 residues. Germline V gives CDR1 SGHTS, CDR2 YDEGEE. The CDR3 protein is CASSLNRDGLAQFF. The CDR3 bases are TGTGCCAGCAGCTTGAACAGGGATGGCTTGGCGCAGTTCTTC.

The rearrangement uses TRBV5-1 and TRBJ2-1; 8 bases map to TRBD1. This CDR3 contains 15 residues. The germline CDR1 and CDR2 sequences are SGHRS and YFSETQ. V shed 1 base, J shed 7 bases, and the junction held 7 bases outside the gene matches. The CDR3 DNA reads TGCGCCAGCAGCTTGTCAGGGGGCGCTTGGAATGAGCAGTTCTTC. This translates into CASSLSGGAWNEQFF.